These 24 T cell receptor beta chains originate from one sample sequenced in a study of T-cell memory formation after mild COVID-19 (dated by TCRdb to 2020 to 2022). Libraries were made using 5' RACE. The instrument was an Illumina NovaSeq 6000. Using fastp at Q25 and MiXCR, TCRdb reprocessed the public reads and kept productive beta chains. Each record represents a unique CDR3 protein, reported with the most common genes and DNA among its rows. In this sample the table shows around 320,000 distinct CDR3 sequences, around an eighth of which occur a single time. Of the sample, under 25% falls within the top ten clones. Sequencing was carried out using PBMCs or a T cell subset sorted from them (not recorded which). The receptors here all came from a man younger than 35 who had mild COVID-19 (a few samples of this study predate the infection). The sample titles of this study are shuffled in the database, so cell type and time point are left out; the donor was told from shared clones.

This clonotype has just one count. The chain is built from TRBV4-3 and TRBJ1-2; 10 bases match TRBD1. This CDR3 contains 18 residues. The germline V gene has CDR1 LGHNA and CDR2 YSLEER. Losses at the gene ends were 3 bases for V and 4 bases for J; bases not matched to a gene: 14. In DNA form, the CDR3 reads TGCGCCAGCAGCCACGGAGTAACGAGGGGACAGGGGTCCTATGGCTACACCTTC. This gives the protein CASSHGVTRGQGSYGYTF.

This clonotype was observed a handful of times. This chain connects TRBV5-1 to TRBJ1-1; D might be TRBD1 (5 bases). The CDR3 has 16 amino acids. In germline, CDR1 is SGHRS, CDR2 YFSETQ. Trimming took 2 bases from V and 4 from J, leaving 18 bases between them. CDR3 loop: CASSFSFGRGGTEAFF. In DNA, the CDR3 is TGCGCCAGCAGCTTTTCCTTTGGACGGGGCGGCACTGAAGCTTTCTTT.

The chain employs TRBV7-2 and TRBJ1-3; no clear D gene. The CDR3 totals 15 residues. V lost 1 base and J 4 bases, leaving 11 bases between the germline ends. Germline CDR1 SGHTA, CDR2 FQGNSA. CDR3 in amino acids: CASSLERVGGNTIYF. In DNA, the CDR3 is TGTGCCAGCAGCTTAGAAAGGGTGGGAGGAAACACCATATATTTT.

This chain connects TRBV11-2 to TRBJ2-1, with D perhaps being TRBD1 or TRBD2 (6 bases each). Trimming took 5 bases from V and 4 from J, leaving 12 bases between them. CDR3 length: 14 residues. Germline assignment: CDR1 SGHAT and CDR2 FQNNGV. This chain's CDR3 is CASSPGAGYNEQFF. The CDR3 region has the DNA TGTGCCAGCAGCCCGGGGGCCGGTTACAATGAGCAGTTCTTC.

This clonotype was counted between two and nine times. In DNA form, the CDR3 reads TGTGCCAGCTCCTCCGCACAGGGCTCCTACGAGCAGTACTTC. Translation: CASSSAQGSYEQYF. The chain uses TRBV5-4 and TRBJ2-7; D is perhaps TRBD1 (6 bases). Trimming stripped 7 bases from V and 0 bases from J, with 14 bases between. Germline values: CDR1 SGHNT, CDR2 YYREEE (reference sequence). The CDR3 contains 14 residues. Full variable domain (outside the CDR3, taken from reference TRBV5-4 and TRBJ2-7): ETGVTQSPTHLIKTRGQQVTLRCSSQSGHNTVSWYQQALGQGPQFIFQYYREEENGRGNFPPRFSGLQFPNYSSELNVNALELDDSALYLCASSSAQGSYEQYFGPGTRLTVT.

This clonotype was seen ten or more times. The chain joins TRBV9 to TRBJ2-5; D possibly matches TRBD1 or TRBD2 (5 bases each). Trimming cost V 0 bases and J 1 base, with 16 bases left between them. The V gene's germline CDR1 is SGDLS and CDR2 YYNGEE. The length of the CDR3 is 17 residues. DNA of the CDR3: TGTGCCAGCAGCGTAGGGAAGGGACCCAGGGTCCAAGAGACCCAGTACTTC. Its protein product is CASSVGKGPRVQETQYF.

This clonotype was seen a few times. In nucleotides, the CDR3 is TGTGCCAGCAGTTGGGCTGGGTTCACTAATGAAAAACTGTTTTTT. It encodes CASSWAGFTNEKLFF. The J gene is TRBJ1-4, the V gene TRBV12-3 or TRBV12-4; D is unclear. The ends were cut back, 4 bases at V and 2 bases at J, with 11 bases in the middle. CDR3 length: 15 residues.

This clonotype was observed a handful of times. V gene TRBV20-1 combines with J gene TRBJ2-7, with D possibly TRBD1 on 6 matching bases. Germline V gene lookup returns CDR1 DFQATT and CDR2 SNEGSKA (reference sequence). The V end lost 5 bases, the J end lost 6 bases, and 17 bases lay between the germline ends. This CDR3 has 13 residues. As DNA, the CDR3 is TGCAGTGCTGAAGACCAGGGGAGTGGCGAGCAGTACTTC. Translation: CSAEDQGSGEQYF.

The CDR3 coding sequence is TGTGCCAGCAGTCCAAATAGCAATCAGCCCCAGCATTTT. Translation: CASSPNSNQPQHF. The chain couples TRBV12-3 or TRBV12-4 to TRBJ1-5; no definite D call. V was clipped by 5 bases and J by 0 bases, with 5 bases between them. This CDR3 region has 13 residues.

This clonotype came up many times. This chain links TRBV6-1 with TRBJ2-5; 7 bases are a match to TRBD2. This CDR3 is 14 amino acids long. Germline V gene sequence: CDR1 MNHNS, CDR2 SASEGT. J lost 2 bases, V lost 0 bases, and 0 bases had no gene match. The CDR3 sequence is CASSEAGGQETQYF. For the CDR3, the DNA is TGTGCCAGCAGTGAAGCGGGGGGGCAAGAGACCCAGTACTTC.

This clonotype showed up many times. The CDR3 DNA reads TGTGCCAGCAGGCTACTAGAACGAGAGACCCAGTACTTC. It is translated as CASRLLERETQYF. This rearrangement joins TRBV7-2 to TRBJ2-5, with D possibly TRBD2 on 5 matching bases. The CDR3 totals 13 residues. Trimming pared 6 bases from V and 4 bases from J, leaving 12 bases between. The germline V gene encodes CDR1 SGHTA and CDR2 FQGNSA.

The chain carries TRBV6-6 and TRBJ1-5, with D unclear. Trimming stripped 7 bases from V and 7 bases from J, with 11 bases between. CDR3 length: 12 amino acids. Germline V CDR1 and CDR2: MNHNY, SVGAGI (reference sequence). As DNA, the CDR3 is TGTGCCAGCACCACCTATGCCCAGCCCCAGCATTTT. It translates to CASTTYAQPQHF.

The sample holds a few counts of this clonotype. The V gene is TRBV20-1, the J gene TRBJ2-5; D unresolved. Trimming took 2 bases from V and 5 from J, leaving 12 bases between them. The germline CDR1 and CDR2 sequences are DFQATT and SNEGSKA (reference sequence). The CDR3 has 13 residues. CDR3 loop: CSARYQARETQYF. The CDR3 coding sequence is TGCAGTGCTAGATATCAGGCCCGGGAGACCCAGTACTTC.

In its sample, this clonotype was seen a few times. The rearrangement links TRBV4-1 to TRBJ1-4, with D maybe TRBD1 (6 bases). Trimming cost V 5 bases and J 3 bases, with 19 bases left between them. Germline V gene data show CDR1 as MGHRA and CDR2 as YSYEKL. The CDR3 is made up of 17 amino acids. CDR3 bases: TGCGCCAGCAGCACTAAAGCAGGGGTGGAAGCTAATGAAAAACTGTTTTTT. It specifies CASSTKAGVEANEKLFF.

The rearrangement joins TRBV20-1 to TRBJ2-1; the match to TRBD2 covers 7 bases. V trimming: 0 bases; J trimming: 2 bases; junction bases outside the gene matches: 4. Germline loops: CDR1 DFQATT, CDR2 SNEGSKA (reference sequence). CDR3 length: 15 residues. The CDR3 region is CSARDPRGTYNEQFF. The CDR3, as DNA: TGCAGTGCTAGAGATCCGCGGGGGACCTACAATGAGCAGTTCTTC.

In this sample, this clonotype turned up many times. The chain is built from TRBV5-1 and TRBJ2-6; weak D call: TRBD2 (6 bases). The V end lost 1 base, the J end lost 4 bases, and 12 bases lay between the germline ends. Germline V gene sequence: CDR1 SGHRS, CDR2 YFSETQ. The CDR3 is 16 amino acids. The CDR3 loop is CASSLNGGAGANVLTF. The CDR3, as DNA: TGCGCCAGCAGCTTGAATGGAGGGGCCGGGGCCAACGTCCTGACTTTC.

This sequence joins TRBV24-1 and TRBJ2-1; D remains unclear. V lost 9 bases to trimming and J lost 0 bases, with 11 bases between them. This CDR3 spans 14 amino acids. Germline CDR1 is KGHDR and CDR2 is SFDVKD. The CDR3 nucleotides read TGTGCCACCTCAAGCAGCGTCTCCTACAATGAGCAGTTCTTC. Amino acid sequence: CATSSSVSYNEQFF.

The chain links TRBV20-1 to TRBJ2-7; a possible D gene is TRBD2 (6 bases). This CDR3 spans 11 amino acids. The V end lost 8 bases, the J end lost 6 bases, and 14 bases lay between the germline ends. The germline gives CDR1 DFQATT, CDR2 SNEGSKA (reference sequence). The CDR3 loop is CSPSGGGEQYF. The CDR3 DNA is TGCAGTCCTTCTGGGGGAGGCGAGCAGTACTTC.

This clonotype has just a few counts. This sequence joins TRBV3-1 and TRBJ1-6; 8 bases line up with TRBD1. This CDR3 has 14 amino acids. Germline V gene data show CDR1 as LGHDT and CDR2 as YNNKEL (reference sequence). J was trimmed by 8 bases and V by 6 bases; bases with no gene match: 6. CDR3 nucleotide sequence: TGTGCCAGCAGTGAATCGGGACAGGATTCACCCCTCCACTTT. This gives the protein CASSESGQDSPLHF. Using reference TRBV3-1 and TRBJ1-6 for the parts outside the CDR3, the full variable domain is DTAVSQTPKYLVTQMGNDKSIKCEQNLGHDTMYWYKQDSKKFLKIMFSYNNKELIINETVPNRFSPKSPDKAHLNLHINSLELGDSAVYFCASSESGQDSPLHFGNGTRLTVT.

The rearrangement joins TRBV2 to TRBJ2-7; the D gene is possibly TRBD2 (6 bases). Deletions cut 3 bases from V and 4 bases from J, with 10 bases between. Germline V gene sequence: CDR1 SNHLY, CDR2 FYNNEI. The CDR3 totals 13 residues. The CDR3 DNA follows: TGTGCCAGCAGTGACCAGGGAGGTTACGAGCAGTACTTC. As protein: CASSDQGGYEQYF.

This chain joins TRBV15 and TRBJ2-3; 7 bases match TRBD2. CDR1 is LNHNV and CDR2 is YYDKDF in the germline V gene (reference sequence). CDR3 length: 18 residues. V dropped 0 bases and J dropped 2; count of bases not matched to a gene: 11. The CDR3 sequence is CATSRDPRGGGYTDTQYF. The DNA for the CDR3 is TGTGCCACCAGCAGAGATCCTCGGGGCGGGGGATACACAGATACGCAGTATTTT.

V and J are TRBV4-1 and TRBJ2-7, with a possible D match to TRBD1 (5 bases). The length of the CDR3 is 14 residues. From germline, CDR1 is MGHRA and CDR2 YSYEKL. V lost 3 bases and J lost 6, with 15 bases in between. The CDR3 loop reads CASSQLDTLREQYF. The CDR3 nucleotides are TGCGCCAGCAGCCAGCTGGACACCCTTCGCGAGCAGTACTTC.

J is TRBJ1-6 and V is TRBV12-3 or TRBV12-4; D is unresolved. V dropped 9 bases and J dropped 7 bases, with 22 bases sitting between them. This CDR3 spans 16 amino acids. The CDR3 DNA is TGTGCCAGTTCCATACGGGTGTCCTTGGAGAATTCACCCCTCCACTTT. As protein: CASSIRVSLENSPLHF.

In this sample, this clonotype turned up a few times. The CDR3 protein is CASSGSGGGEAFF. In DNA, the CDR3 is TGTGCCAGCAGTGGGTCGGGTGGAGGTGAAGCTTTCTTT. The chain has TRBV6-2 or TRBV6-3 and TRBJ1-1; D ambiguous. V was clipped by 5 bases and J by 7 bases, with 14 bases between them. CDR3 length: 13 residues. CDR1 and CDR2 (germline): MNHEY, SVGEGT.